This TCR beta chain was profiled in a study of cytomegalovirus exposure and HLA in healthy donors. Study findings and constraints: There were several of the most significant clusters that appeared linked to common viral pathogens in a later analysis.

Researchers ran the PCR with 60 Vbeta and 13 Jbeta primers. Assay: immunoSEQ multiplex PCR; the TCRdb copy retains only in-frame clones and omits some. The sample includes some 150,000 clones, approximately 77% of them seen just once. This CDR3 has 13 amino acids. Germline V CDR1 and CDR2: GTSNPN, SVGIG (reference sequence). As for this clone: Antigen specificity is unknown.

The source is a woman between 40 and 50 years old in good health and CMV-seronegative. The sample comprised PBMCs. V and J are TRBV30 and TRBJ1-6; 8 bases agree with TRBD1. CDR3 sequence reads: CAKRTGWNSPLHF. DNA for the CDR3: TGTGCAAAGAGGACAGGGTGGAATTCACCCCTCCACTTT.